This is a list of T cell receptor beta chains from one sample in a study of blood T cell repertoires in COVID-19. Clones were sequenced by immunoSEQ multiplex PCR, and TCRdb holds only the in-frame ones, with some missing. This sample has 250,000 to 400,000 clones, with about nine tenths found just once. Specimen: peripheral blood. Every receptor here comes from a woman aged 30 to 39 with COVID-19, enrolled during active disease. CDR3s include the opening cysteine and the closing phenylalanine or tryptophan. Fields, in order: CDR3 DNA, CDR3 protein, J gene, V gene, D gene, clone size. D genes are given only for firm matches. The size field is filled for only some rows; it gives once, few, many or a size class.

TGTGCCAGCAGCCCCGGACAGCCCGAAAAACTGTTTTTT CASSPGQPEKLFF TRBJ1-4 TRBV7-9 NA NA
TGTGCCAGCCGGGCCGACAGGGTAGGCAATGAGCAGTTCTTC CASRADRVGNEQFF TRBJ2-1 TRBV6-4 TRBD1 NA
TGTGCCAGCTCACAGGGGGACACCGGGGAGCTGTTTTTT CASSQGDTGELFF TRBJ2-2 TRBV18 NA NA
TGTGCAAGTCCTCTCAACCTTCACAGGCAGGGTAGGGTCACTGAAGCTTTCTTT CASPLNLHRQGRVTEAFF TRBJ1-1 TRBV12-2 NA NA
TGTGCCAGTAGTATACCAGGGACAGGGGGCGCGACTAGAACTGAAGCTTTCTTT CASSIPGTGGATRTEAFF TRBJ1-1 TRBV19 TRBD1 NA
TGTGCCTGGACCGCGACCCTAGGTGGAAACACCATATATTTT CAWTATLGGNTIYF TRBJ1-3 TRBV30 NA NA
TGTGCCACCAGCAGAGAGAGCTCTGGGGCCAACGTCCTGACTTTC CATSRESSGANVLTF TRBJ2-6 TRBV15 NA NA
TGTGCCAGCAGCAAAAGGACTAGCGGGATCCACGAGCAGTACTTC CASSKRTSGIHEQYF TRBJ2-7 TRBV21-1 NA NA
TGTGCCACCGCCCAATATCGGGACAGCCATTATGGCTACACCTTC CATAQYRDSHYGYTF TRBJ1-2 TRBV19 TRBD1 NA
TGTGCCAGCAGCTCTCCCCGGGACAGGGCCGACAATGAGCAGTTCTTC CASSSPRDRADNEQFF TRBJ2-1 TRBV5-4 TRBD1 NA
TGTGCCAGCAGCGATACGACCCAGGGTCCCTACGAGCAGTACTTC CASSDTTQGPYEQYF TRBJ2-7 TRBV6-6 NA NA
TGTGCCAGCAGTTACGGGCCTACCACTAACTATGGCTACACCTTC CASSYGPTTNYGYTF TRBJ1-2 TRBV6-2/TRBV6-3 NA NA
TGCAGCGTTAATAACAGGGACCAGGGGACGGATGAGCAGTTCTTC CSVNNRDQGTDEQFF TRBJ2-1 TRBV29-1 NA NA
TGTGCCAGCAGCAAAGCCCCAGGGGTCTACGAGCAGTACTTC CASSKAPGVYEQYF TRBJ2-7 TRBV21-1 NA NA
TGTGCCAGTCACGGGCAGGGGAACACTGAAGCTTTCTTT CASHGQGNTEAFF TRBJ1-1 TRBV18 NA NA
TGTGCCAGCAGCCCGAGGGACAGGGAAAACACTGAAGCTTTCTTT CASSPRDRENTEAFF TRBJ1-1 TRBV3-1/TRBV3-2 TRBD1 NA
TGTGCCTGGACAAGGGACACAAGCTCCTACGAGCAGTACTTC CAWTRDTSSYEQYF TRBJ2-7 TRBV30 NA NA
TGCAGCGTTGGAATAAGGGCTTCGGGGGACGAGCAGTACTTC CSVGIRASGDEQYF TRBJ2-7 TRBV29-1 NA once
TGTGCCAGCAGTCCCTCGGGACTGACAACTAATGAAAAACTGTTTTTT CASSPSGLTTNEKLFF TRBJ1-4 TRBV27 NA NA
TGTGCCAGCTCACTATCCTCGGACAGCCGACTCTATGGCTACACCTTC CASSLSSDSRLYGYTF TRBJ1-2 TRBV18 NA few
TGTGCCAGCAGCTCCCTCCCGGGACACTCTAACAATGAGCAGTTCTTC CASSSLPGHSNNEQFF TRBJ2-1 TRBV11-2 NA few
TGTGCCACACAGCCCCACGGGAGTCTCTACGAGCAGTACTTC CATQPHGSLYEQYF TRBJ2-7 TRBV6-5 NA NA
TGCGCCAGCAGCTTGTCGGGGGACACTGAAGCTTTCTTT CASSLSGDTEAFF TRBJ1-1 TRBV5-1 NA NA
TGTGCCAGTAGTACAGCGGCCCGGGATACGCAGTATTTT CASSTAARDTQYF TRBJ2-3 TRBV19 NA NA
TGTGCCAGCAGCTTATGGGTCGGGGGAAGAGGATATGAGCAGTTCTTC CASSLWVGGRGYEQFF TRBJ2-1 TRBV11-2 NA NA
TGTGCCAGCAGCTTCAGTACCGAGGTTTCCTACGAGCAGTACTTC CASSFSTEVSYEQYF TRBJ2-7 TRBV5-5 NA NA
TGTGCCTGGACTGTATGGGGCGGCACTGAAGCTTTCTTT CAWTVWGGTEAFF TRBJ1-1 TRBV30 NA NA
TGCAGCGTTGAGGCCATTATGAACACTGAAGCTTTCTTT CSVEAIMNTEAFF TRBJ1-1 TRBV29-1 NA NA
TGTGCCAGCAGTGACCGCGGGCAGGCGAGCTCCTACGAGCAGTACTTC CASSDRGQASSYEQYF TRBJ2-7 TRBV6-1 NA NA
TGTGCCAGTAGTATGACACTGGGACAGGGGGCAACTGAAGCTTTCTTT CASSMTLGQGATEAFF TRBJ1-1 TRBV19 TRBD1 few
TGTGCCAGCAGCGCCCCCGCCCGGGACAGGGAGATCACAGATACGCAGTATTTT CASSAPARDREITDTQYF TRBJ2-3 TRBV9 TRBD1 NA
TGTGCCAGCACTGGGACAGGAGCTAACTCTGGGGCCAACGTCCTGACTTTC CASTGTGANSGANVLTF TRBJ2-6 TRBV18 TRBD1 NA
TGTGCCAGCAGTTTCCTAGGCAGCGGTGCCTACAATGAGCAGTTCTTC CASSFLGSGAYNEQFF TRBJ2-1 TRBV28 NA NA
TGTGCCAGCAGTCGCACTAGTAAGGGTGGGACCCAGTACTTC CASSRTSKGGTQYF TRBJ2-5 TRBV6-5 NA NA
TGTGCCAGCAGCTTGGCCGACAGGGGGTACACTGAAGCTTTCTTT CASSLADRGYTEAFF TRBJ1-1 TRBV5-4 TRBD1 NA
TGTGCCACCAGCAGAGATAGGACACAAACTGAAGCTTTCTTT CATSRDRTQTEAFF TRBJ1-1 TRBV15 NA NA
TGTGCCAGCAGTACAACAAGGGGGAGCACTGAAGCTTTCTTT CASSTTRGSTEAFF TRBJ1-1 TRBV6-5 NA NA
TGTGCCAGCAGACCGGACAGGGCCACCGGGGAGCTGTTTTTT CASRPDRATGELFF TRBJ2-2 TRBV2 TRBD1 NA